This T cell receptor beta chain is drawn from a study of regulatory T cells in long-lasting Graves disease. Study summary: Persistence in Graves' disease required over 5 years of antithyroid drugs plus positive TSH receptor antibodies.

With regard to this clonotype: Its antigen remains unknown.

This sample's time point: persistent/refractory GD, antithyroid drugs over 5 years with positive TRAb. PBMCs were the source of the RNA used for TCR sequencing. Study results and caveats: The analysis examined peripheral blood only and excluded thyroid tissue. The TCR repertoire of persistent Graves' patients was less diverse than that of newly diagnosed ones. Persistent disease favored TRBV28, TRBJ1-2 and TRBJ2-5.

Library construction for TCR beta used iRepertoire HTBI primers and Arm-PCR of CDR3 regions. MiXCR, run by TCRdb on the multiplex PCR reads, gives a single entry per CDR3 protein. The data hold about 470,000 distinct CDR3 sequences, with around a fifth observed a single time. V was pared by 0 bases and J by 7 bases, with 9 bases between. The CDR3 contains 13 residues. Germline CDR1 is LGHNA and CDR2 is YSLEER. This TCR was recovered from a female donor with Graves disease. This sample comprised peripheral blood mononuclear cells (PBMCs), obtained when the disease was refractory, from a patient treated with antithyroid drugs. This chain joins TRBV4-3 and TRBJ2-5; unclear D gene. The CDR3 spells CASSQDTLGTQYF. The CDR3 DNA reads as TGCGCCAGCAGCCAAGATACCCTCGGGACCCAGTACTTC.